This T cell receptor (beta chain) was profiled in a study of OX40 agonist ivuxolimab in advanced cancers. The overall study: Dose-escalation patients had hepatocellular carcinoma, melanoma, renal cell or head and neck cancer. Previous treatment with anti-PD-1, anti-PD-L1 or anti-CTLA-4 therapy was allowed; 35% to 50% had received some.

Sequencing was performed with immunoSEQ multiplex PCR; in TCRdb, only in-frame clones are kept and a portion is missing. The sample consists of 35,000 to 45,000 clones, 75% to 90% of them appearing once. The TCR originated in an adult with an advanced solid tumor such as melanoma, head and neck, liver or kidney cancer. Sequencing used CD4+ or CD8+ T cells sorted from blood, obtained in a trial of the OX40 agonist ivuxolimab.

CDR3 bases: TGTGCCAGCAGCCCCACCTTCGCGGGAGCGGGCACCGGGGAGCTGTTTTTT. The encoded protein is CASSPTFAGAGTGELFF. This sequence joins TRBV13 and TRBJ2-2, with 7 bases that match TRBD2. Trimming took 5 bases from V and 4 from J; bases not matched to a gene: 13. The CDR3 runs to 17 residues. Germline V gene lookup returns CDR1 PRHDT and CDR2 FYEKMQ (reference sequence).